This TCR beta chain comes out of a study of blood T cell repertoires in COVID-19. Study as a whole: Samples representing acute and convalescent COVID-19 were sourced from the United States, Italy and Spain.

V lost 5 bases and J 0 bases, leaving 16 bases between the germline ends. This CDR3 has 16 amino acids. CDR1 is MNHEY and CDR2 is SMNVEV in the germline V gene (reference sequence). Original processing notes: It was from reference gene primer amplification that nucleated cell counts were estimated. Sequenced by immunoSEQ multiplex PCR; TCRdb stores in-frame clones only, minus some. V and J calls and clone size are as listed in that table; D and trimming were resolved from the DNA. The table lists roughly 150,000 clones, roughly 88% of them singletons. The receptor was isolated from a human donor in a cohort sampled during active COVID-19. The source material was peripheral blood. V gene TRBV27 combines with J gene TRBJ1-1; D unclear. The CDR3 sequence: CASSPYTATVNTEAFF. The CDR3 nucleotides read TGTGCCAGCAGTCCCTACACAGCAACAGTGAACACTGAAGCTTTCTTT.